The 15 T cell receptor beta chains in this list originate from one sample, sequenced in a study of blood T cell repertoires in COVID-19. The table came from immunoSEQ multiplex PCR; TCRdb's copy has only in-frame clones and leaves some out. Here the sample spans some 110,000 clones, more than 85% being singletons. The sample comprised peripheral blood. The receptors originated from a human donor in a cohort sampled during active COVID-19.

V gene TRBV5-1 combines with J gene TRBJ2-5; tentatively, D is TRBD2 (6 bases). Trimming took off 1 base at V and 0 bases at J, with 19 bases between the two ends. CDR1 SGHRS and CDR2 YFSETQ come from the germline V gene. This CDR3 is built from 18 residues. This CDR3 reads CASSLRVTEEGYQETQYF. CDR3 bases: TGCGCCAGCAGCTTGAGAGTGACGGAGGAGGGGTACCAAGAGACCCAGTACTTC. The complete variable domain, with remaining parts taken from reference TRBV5-1 and TRBJ2-5, reads KAGVTQTPRYLIKTRGQQVTLSCSPISGHRSVSWYQQTPGQGLQFLFEYFSETQRNKGNFPGRFSGRQFSNSRSEMNVSTLELGDSALYLCASSLRVTEEGYQETQYFGPGTRLLVL.

The chain carries TRBV3-1 (or the pseudogene TRBV3-2) and TRBJ2-5, with 8 bases matching TRBD2. Germline trimming cut 9 bases from V and 0 bases from J; bases unmatched to any gene: 15. CDR1 LGHDT and CDR2 YNNKEL come from the germline V gene (reference sequence). The length of the CDR3 is 17 residues. The CDR3 sequence is CARTPALAGGYQETQYF. The CDR3 coding sequence is TGTGCCAGGACTCCCGCACTCGCGGGGGGCTACCAAGAGACCCAGTACTTC.

The V and J genes are TRBV7-2 and TRBJ1-1; D is unclear. The V gene's germline CDR1 is SGHTA and CDR2 FQGNSA. With 4 bases removed from V and 1 base from J, the gap between germline ends came to 19 bases. The CDR3 spans 17 residues. This chain's CDR3 is CASSSRSRVPENTEAFF. The CDR3, as DNA: TGTGCCAGCAGCTCACGTTCCCGGGTCCCAGAGAACACTGAAGCTTTCTTT.

V usage is TRBV2 and J usage is TRBJ2-2; D is undetermined. The CDR3 covers 13 residues. Germline values: CDR1 SNHLY, CDR2 FYNNEI. The ends were cut back, 8 bases at V and 5 bases at J, with 12 bases in the middle. Here the CDR3 reads CASGSFGTGELFF. The CDR3 nucleotides are TGTGCCAGCGGCTCTTTCGGGACCGGGGAGCTGTTTTTT.

V is TRBV6-5 and J is TRBJ1-1, with 10 bases identical to TRBD1. This CDR3 spans 16 amino acids. Per the germline V gene, CDR1 is MNHEY and CDR2 is SVGAGI. Trimming took 3 bases from V and 4 from J; bases not matched to a gene: 8. CDR3 loop: CASSYWFGTGVTEAFF. CDR3 bases: TGTGCCAGCAGTTATTGGTTCGGGACAGGGGTCACTGAAGCTTTCTTT.

V and J are TRBV28 and TRBJ2-1, with 9 bases lining up with TRBD1. CDR3 length equals 16 residues. Germline V gives CDR1 MDHEN, CDR2 SYDVKM. Losses at the gene ends were 5 bases for V and 7 bases for J; bases not matched to a gene: 12. The CDR3 nucleotides read TGTGCCAGCAGTCCGACCGGGACAGGGAAGAGAAATGAGCAGTTCTTC. It specifies CASSPTGTGKRNEQFF.

V gene TRBV3-1 (or the pseudogene TRBV3-2) combines with J gene TRBJ1-2, with D possibly being TRBD1 (5 bases). In germline, CDR1 is LGHDT, CDR2 YNNKEL (reference sequence). The CDR3 sequence is 13 residues long. V was cut by 2 bases and J by 5 bases, with 9 bases left in between. Written as DNA, the CDR3 is TGTGCCAGCAGCCAAAGCAGGGTATATGGCTACACCTTC. Protein sequence: CASSQSRVYGYTF.

This chain uses TRBV28 with TRBJ1-2, with 8 bases fitting TRBD1. J lost 7 bases, V lost 6 bases, and 10 bases had no gene match. Germline V lookup: CDR1 MDHEN, CDR2 SYDVKM. The CDR3 loop spans 14 amino acids. The CDR3 bases are TGTGCCAGCAGCACCAACAGGGGGATAGGTGGCTACACCTTC. Amino acid sequence: CASSTNRGIGGYTF.

The chain links TRBV9 to TRBJ1-5, with 9 bases lining up with TRBD1. CDR3 length equals 14 residues. CDR1 and CDR2 from the germline V gene are SGDLS and YYNGEE. J lost 7 bases, V lost 0 bases, and 2 bases had no gene match. CDR3 residues: CASSVEGTGQPQHF. In nucleotides, the CDR3 is TGTGCCAGCAGCGTAGAGGGGACAGGGCAGCCCCAGCATTTT.

The chain recombines TRBV9 with TRBJ2-2; 7 bases map to TRBD2. Per the germline V gene, CDR1 is SGDLS and CDR2 is YYNGEE. Trimming took 7 bases from V and 3 from J; bases not matched to a gene: 12. The CDR3 consists of 16 residues. This CDR3 reads CASRLGSGPYTGELFF. The CDR3 DNA reads TGTGCCAGCCGGTTGGGTAGCGGGCCTTACACCGGGGAGCTGTTTTTT.

This chain uses TRBV10-2 with TRBJ2-5; 9 positions agree with TRBD2. J gave up 1 base and V 6 bases, and 9 bases lay outside the gene matches. CDR1 and CDR2 from the germline V gene are WSHSY and SAAADI. CDR3 length equals 16 residues. The chain's CDR3 is CASRGFSGSSQETQYF. The CDR3 region has the DNA TGCGCCAGCAGAGGTTTTAGCGGGAGCAGCCAAGAGACCCAGTACTTC.

The chain links TRBV28 to TRBJ1-2; 9 bases match TRBD1. Germline V gene data show CDR1 as MDHEN and CDR2 as SYDVKM. The V and J ends lost 5 bases and 2 bases, in that order; junction bases with no gene match: 12. The CDR3 is made up of 17 amino acids. This chain's CDR3 is CASSPSLGQGKNYGYTF. DNA for the CDR3: TGTGCCAGCAGTCCCTCTTTGGGACAGGGAAAGAACTATGGCTACACCTTC.

This clone has a handful of counts. The genes are TRBV4-3 and TRBJ2-1; possibly TRBD2 for D (5 bases). Trimming took off 3 bases at V and 1 base at J, with 10 bases between the two ends. The CDR3 has 15 residues. Germline assignment: CDR1 LGHNA and CDR2 YSLEER. CDR3 DNA sequence: TGCGCCAGCAGCCAGGGCGGGTGGTCCTACAATGAGCAGTTCTTC. Amino acid sequence: CASSQGGWSYNEQFF.

This chain uses TRBV7-8 with TRBJ1-4; a weak D match, TRBD1 (6 bases). V gave up 5 bases and J gave up 8 bases, with 15 bases separating them. The germline CDR1 and CDR2 sequences are SGHVS and FQNEAQ. The CDR3 is made up of 14 amino acids. In DNA, the CDR3 is TGTGCCAGCAGCCAGACAGGTGATAACGAAAAACTGTTTTTT. It specifies CASSQTGDNEKLFF. The full variable domain, in which reference TRBV7-8 and TRBJ1-4 provide the parts outside the CDR3, is GAGVSQSPRYKVAKRGQDVALRCDPISGHVSLFWYQQALGQGPEFLTYFQNEAQLDKSGLPSDRFFAERPEGSVSTLKIQRTQQEDSAVYLCASSQTGDNEKLFFGSGTQLSVL.

The V gene is TRBV4-3, the J gene TRBJ1-1; the match to TRBD1 covers 8 bases. The trim removed 4 bases at V and 5 bases at J, leaving 21 bases unmatched. The CDR3 is 19 residues long. CDR1 is LGHNA and CDR2 is YSLEER in the germline V gene. The CDR3 bases are TGCGCCAGCAGCCGAGCCCTGTTCAGGGGGCGGAGTGGAGGGACTGAAGCTTTCTTT. Protein sequence: CASSRALFRGRSGGTEAFF.